A selection of T cell receptor beta chains follows, all from one sample in a study of blood T cells in healthy people across ages. TCRdb passed the 5' RACE reads through MiXCR, listing each CDR3 protein once. The table has approximately 800,000 distinct CDR3 sequences, more than 25% seen once. The same sample was also used in a study of T cells of mothers and their children.

The sample comprised blood. The receptor set was obtained from a boy between 5 and 17 years old in good health. CDR3s include the opening cysteine and the closing phenylalanine or tryptophan. The order of the fields is CDR3 protein, CDR3 DNA, J gene, V gene, clone size, D gene. D genes are given only for firm matches. Where a row states a size, it is once, few, many or the class of an expanded clone; other rows omit it.

cdr3_aa: CASSSQSTDTQYF; cdr3_nt: TGTGCCAGCTCCTCCCAGAGCACAGATACGCAGTATTTT; j_call: TRBJ2-3; v_call: TRBV18; clone_size: many; d_call: NA
cdr3_aa: CASSLMTSGGPNTGELFF; cdr3_nt: TGCGCCAGCAGTTTGATGACTAGCGGGGGACCGAACACCGGGGAGCTGTTTTTT; j_call: TRBJ2-2; v_call: TRBV5-1; clone_size: NA; d_call: TRBD2
cdr3_aa: CASSLGTPAGANVLTF; cdr3_nt: TGTGCCAGCAGTTTGGGCACACCCGCTGGGGCCAACGTCCTGACTTTC; j_call: TRBJ2-6; v_call: TRBV12-3/TRBV12-4; clone_size: few; d_call: NA
cdr3_aa: CASRAYSNQPQHF; cdr3_nt: TGTGCCAGCAGAGCTTATAGCAATCAGCCCCAGCATTTT; j_call: TRBJ1-5; v_call: TRBV12-3/TRBV12-4; clone_size: many; d_call: NA
cdr3_aa: CASSKGDRGYEQYF; cdr3_nt: TGTGCCAGCAGCAAAGGTGACAGGGGTTACGAGCAGTACTTC; j_call: TRBJ2-7; v_call: TRBV21-1; clone_size: NA; d_call: NA
cdr3_aa: CASSYTGQGINQPQHF; cdr3_nt: TGTGCCAGCAGTTACACGGGACAGGGAATCAATCAGCCCCAGCATTTT; j_call: TRBJ1-5; v_call: TRBV6-2/TRBV6-3; clone_size: NA; d_call: TRBD1
cdr3_aa: CSARVDSGANVLTF; cdr3_nt: TGCAGTGCTAGGGTGGACTCTGGGGCCAACGTCCTGACTTTC; j_call: TRBJ2-6; v_call: TRBV20-1; clone_size: NA; d_call: NA
cdr3_aa: CASMGSSYNEQFF; cdr3_nt: TGTGCCAGCATGGGGAGCTCCTACAATGAGCAGTTCTTC; j_call: TRBJ2-1; v_call: TRBV6-1; clone_size: NA; d_call: NA
cdr3_aa: CASSRDYEQCF; cdr3_nt: TGTGCCAGCAGCCGGGACTACGAGCAGTGCTTC; j_call: TRBJ2-7; v_call: TRBV3-1; clone_size: NA; d_call: TRBD2
cdr3_aa: CASSSLRVYEQFF; cdr3_nt: TGTGCCAGCAGCTCCTTACGGGTTTATGAGCAGTTCTTC; j_call: TRBJ2-1; v_call: TRBV7-9; clone_size: few; d_call: NA
cdr3_aa: CASSFERIYGYTF; cdr3_nt: TGTGCCAGCAGTTTCGAACGGATCTATGGCTACACCTTC; j_call: TRBJ1-2; v_call: TRBV12-3/TRBV12-4; clone_size: NA; d_call: NA
cdr3_aa: CASSQVVWLAGTSTDTQYF; cdr3_nt: TGTGCCAGCAGCCAAGTGGTTTGGCTAGCGGGGACAAGCACAGATACGCAGTATTTT; j_call: TRBJ2-3; v_call: TRBV3-1; clone_size: NA; d_call: TRBD2
cdr3_aa: CASSSSDRGRINEQFF; cdr3_nt: TGTGCCAGCAGTTCGTCGGACAGGGGGCGTATCAATGAGCAGTTCTTC; j_call: TRBJ2-1; v_call: TRBV27; clone_size: NA; d_call: TRBD1
cdr3_aa: CASSLVEGSGYGYTF; cdr3_nt: TGTGCCAGCAGCTTGGTGGAGGGGTCAGGGTATGGCTACACCTTC; j_call: TRBJ1-2; v_call: TRBV5-5; clone_size: few; d_call: NA
cdr3_aa: CASSLDLATETQYF; cdr3_nt: TGTGCCAGCAGTTTAGACCTAGCGACAGAGACCCAGTACTTC; j_call: TRBJ2-5; v_call: TRBV12-3/TRBV12-4; clone_size: NA; d_call: NA
cdr3_aa: CASLSEGATNEKLFF; cdr3_nt: TGCGCCAGCCTAAGTGAGGGTGCAACTAATGAAAAACTGTTTTTT; j_call: TRBJ1-4; v_call: TRBV6-6; clone_size: NA; d_call: NA
cdr3_aa: CASSRGTDSYEQYF; cdr3_nt: TGTGCCAGCAGCCGCGGAACAGATTCCTACGAGCAGTACTTC; j_call: TRBJ2-7; v_call: TRBV4-2; clone_size: few; d_call: NA